A selection of T cell receptor beta chains follows, all from one sample in a study of metastatic and nonmetastatic thyroid tumors. TCRdb re-called clones via MiXCR from the PCR reads. The data contain roughly 40,000 clones, approximately 15% of them singletons. Specimen: blood. Receptors were obtained from a female donor with papillary thyroid cancer or a benign thyroid nodule (not recorded which). Some clones in this sample may be carry-over from other donors' samples. Both conserved end residues are trimmed from each CDR3. A D gene is named only where the DNA matches it firmly.

.	TRBV7-8	TRBJ2-1	ASSSRLANHNEQF
.	TRBV20-1	TRBJ2-5	SARGRRGETQY
TRBD2	TRBV11-1	TRBJ2-6	ASSLASGGGSTGANVLT
.	TRBV18	TRBJ2-7	ASSPLTDSGTYEQY
.	TRBV2	TRBJ2-7	ASSLGVRRYEQY
.	TRBV29-1	TRBJ1-1	SVDWGTAEAF
TRBD2	TRBV12-5	TRBJ2-3	ASGSGLAGGFKDTQY
TRBD1	TRBV20-1	TRBJ2-2	SASVTEGAANTGELF
TRBD1	TRBV6-1	TRBJ2-7	ASRPPGQGSEQY
TRBD2	TRBV19	TRBJ2-7	ASSIPNSGRASYEQY
.	TRBV5-1	TRBJ1-2	ASSLEGQPFNGYT
TRBD2	TRBV6-1	TRBJ2-1	ASSEGLADYNEQF
.	TRBV13	TRBJ1-2	ASILGDRQMGGYA
.	TRBV3-1	TRBJ2-2	ATGGAHTGELF
.	TRBV2	TRBJ2-5	ASRARTGGEETQY
.	TRBV10-3	TRBJ1-5	AISSTGNQPQH
TRBD2	TRBV12-3/TRBV12-4	TRBJ2-2	ASSLGGASGNTGELF
.	TRBV6-2/TRBV6-3	TRBJ2-7	ASSYSISRVSEEQY
.	TRBV28	TRBJ2-1	ASSLRSDLF
TRBD2	TRBV15	TRBJ2-6	ATRRDSGSGANVRT
.	TRBV18	TRBJ2-2	ASSPDTGELF
.	TRBV5-1	TRBJ1-3	ASSLGTNSGNTIY
TRBD2	TRBV5-4	TRBJ2-3	ASSLGAGGSRDTQY
.	TRBV2	TRBJ1-2	ASSAQGYYGYT
.	TRBV6-1	TRBJ2-7	ASSPRQPPYEQY
.	TRBV12-3/TRBV12-4	TRBJ2-2	ASSFGGGTGELF
TRBD2	TRBV18	TRBJ2-5	ASSPGLAGSEETQY
TRBD2	TRBV25-1	TRBJ2-1	ASRDERESRSYNEQF
.	TRBV9	TRBJ1-2	ASSVGSHCYT
.	TRBV5-1	TRBJ2-1	ASSLIPSTDEQF
TRBD2	TRBV6-1	TRBJ2-3	ASSSNWDYLWDTQY
TRBD1	TRBV28	TRBJ2-7	ASSSASGTDHPYEQY
.	TRBV7-6	TRBJ2-5	ASSFGGSEETQY
TRBD1	TRBV6-1	TRBJ2-2	ASSAGQGDSGELF
.	TRBV27	TRBJ2-7	ASGEEQY
TRBD2	TRBV2	TRBJ2-2	ASSGGAGVTRGELF
TRBD2	TRBV6-5	TRBJ2-7	ASSYSYNSGASSYEQY
.	TRBV6-1	TRBJ2-7	ASSSRAESYEQY
TRBD1	TRBV4-3	TRBJ1-5	ASSPKGRGRVFGNQPQH
.	TRBV11-2	TRBJ2-1	ASSVLGGGGGDNEQF